These 13 T cell receptor beta chains originate from one sample sequenced in a study of Ad26.COV2.S vaccination and SARS-CoV-2 variants (dated by TCRdb to the early 2020s). The library was produced with the immunoSEQ multiplex PCR assay. TCRdb re-hosts the immuneACCESS table, in-frame sequences only. Its copies lack some clones; in the studies checked, an unresolved V gene accounts for under half of them, and the cause for the rest is not known. Recorded for this sample are more than 300,000 clones; roughly 80% of them occurred a single time. Roughly 2% of the sample belongs to the ten largest clones. Reading the label with the study, this specimen's treatment or condition is: roughly 20 received Ad26.COV2.S at low or high dose, single or two shots; about 5 received placebo; per-sample allocation not given. Repertoires of vaccine and placebo recipients were sequenced from samples collected on day 63 after the first injection.

Sequences were derived from peripheral blood, sampled in a trial of Ad26.COV2.S vaccine versus placebo. These receptors were taken from a person aged 18-60 years who received the Ad26.COV2.S COVID-19 vaccine or a placebo.

The genes are TRBV28 and TRBJ2-3; TRBD2 aligns across 7 bases. The J segment lost 3 bases and the V segment lost 4 bases, leaving 7 bases of the junction unmatched. Germline V CDR1 and CDR2: MDHEN, SYDVKM. The CDR3 runs to 15 residues. CDR3 DNA: TGTGCCAGCAGTTATGGCGGGGGAAGGACAGATACGCAGTATTTT. This gives the protein CASSYGGGRTDTQYF. The variable domain in full, with the rest retrieved from reference TRBV28 and TRBJ2-3, is DVKVTQSSRYLVKRTGEKVFLECVQDMDHENMFWYRQDPGLGLRLIYFSYDVKMKEKGDIPEGYSVSREKKERFSLILESASTNQTSMYLCASSYGGGRTDTQYFGPGTRLTVL.

This chain joins TRBV5-4 and TRBJ1-1; D is unresolved. The CDR3 contains 13 residues. Germline CDR1 reads SGHNT; CDR2 reads YYREEE (reference sequence). Trimming shortened V by 2 bases and J by 1 base, and 6 bases separated the two germline ends. The CDR3, as DNA: TGTGCCAGCAGCTTCGCAGCGAACACTGAAGCTTTCTTT. Its translation: CASSFAANTEAFF. The full variable domain, with the rest looked up from reference TRBV5-4 and TRBJ1-1, is ETGVTQSPTHLIKTRGQQVTLRCSSQSGHNTVSWYQQALGQGPQFIFQYYREEENGRGNFPPRFSGLQFPNYSSELNVNALELDDSALYLCASSFAANTEAFFGQGTRLTVV.

CDR3 sequence reads: CASSQEPSEQFF. The CDR3 DNA is TGTGCCAGCAGCCAAGAACCTAGTGAGCAGTTCTTC. This rearrangement joins TRBV3-1 (or the pseudogene TRBV3-2) to TRBJ2-1; D uncertain. The CDR3 has 12 residues. Germline V gene lookup returns CDR1 LGHDT and CDR2 YNNKEL (reference sequence). Trimming took 0 bases from V and 9 from J, leaving 6 bases between them.

The CDR3 bases are TGTGCCAGCAGCGCCTTCGTGGAGGCGGGCGGCTACACCTTC. Protein: CASSAFVEAGGYTF. J is TRBJ1-2 and V is TRBV9; D not resolved. Germline assignment: CDR1 SGDLS and CDR2 YYNGEE. V was trimmed by 3 bases and J by 8 bases, leaving 17 bases between them. This CDR3 is 14 amino acids long.

The chain recombines TRBV4-2 with TRBJ1-2; tentatively, D is TRBD1 (5 bases). The V gene lost 0 bases and the J gene lost 0 bases, with 11 bases spanning the gap. The CDR3 covers 16 residues. Germline V gene lookup returns CDR1 LGHNA and CDR2 YNFKEQ. The CDR3 nucleotides are TGTGCCAGCAGCCAAGAGGGGCCTCCCTCTAACTATGGCTACACCTTC. Amino acid sequence: CASSQEGPPSNYGYTF.

The chain uses TRBV6-5 and TRBJ1-5; unclear D gene. CDR3 length: 15 amino acids. The germline CDR1 and CDR2 sequences are MNHEY and SVGAGI. Trimming removed 0 bases at V and 0 bases at J, with 6 bases between. DNA of the CDR3: TGTGCCAGCAGTTACTCGTGGAATAGCAATCAGCCCCAGCATTTT. Amino acids: CASSYSWNSNQPQHF.

The V call is TRBV20-1, the J call TRBJ2-4, with 7 bases matching TRBD1. CDR3 length: 18 residues. Germline V lookup: CDR1 DFQATT, CDR2 SNEGSKA (reference sequence). V gave up 3 bases and J gave up 3 bases; unmatched junction bases: 17. The CDR3 here is CSASRVSGQFFFKNIQYF. DNA for the CDR3: TGCAGTGCTAGTCGTGTCTCGGGACAGTTTTTTTTCAAAAACATTCAGTACTTC.

This sequence joins TRBV29-1 and TRBJ1-4; D unresolved. CDR1 is SQVTM, CDR2 ANQGSEA, per germline. This CDR3 spans 12 amino acids. V was shortened by 6 bases and J by 5 bases, with 10 bases between the two germline ends. For the CDR3, the DNA is TGCAGCGTGGCGTGGGGAAATGAAAAACTGTTTTTT. This encodes CSVAWGNEKLFF. The variable domain in full, completed from reference TRBV29-1 and TRBJ1-4, reads SAVISQKPSRDICQRGTSLTIQCQVDSQVTMMFWYRQQPGQSLTLIATANQGSEATYESGFVIDKFPISRPNLTFSTLTVSNMSPEDSSIYLCSVAWGNEKLFFGSGTQLSVL.

CDR3 nucleotides: TGTGCCAGCTACGACAGGGAAGCAAGGACGCAGTATTTT. Translation: CASYDREARTQYF. V and J are TRBV6-5 and TRBJ2-3; the match to TRBD1 covers 7 bases. The junction had 11 bases not matched to a gene; V was cut back by 8 bases and J by 9 bases. Germline CDR1 MNHEY, CDR2 SVGAGI. This CDR3 has 13 residues.

The chain carries TRBV5-5 and TRBJ2-7; D remains unclear. The CDR3 is 13 residues long. V was cut by 0 bases and J by 6 bases, with 10 bases left in between. Germline loops: CDR1 SGHKS, CDR2 YYEKEE (reference sequence). In nucleotides, the CDR3 is TGTGCCAGCAGCTTGGAGCCCTGGGCCGAGCAGTACTTC. Translated: CASSLEPWAEQYF.

This sequence joins TRBV6-5 and TRBJ1-4; D possibly corresponds to TRBD1 (5 bases). Trimming cost V 6 bases and J 3 bases, with 8 bases left between them. Germline values: CDR1 MNHEY, CDR2 SVGAGI. CDR3 length equals 13 residues. CDR3 nucleotides: TGTGCCAGCAGAAGGGGATCTAATGAAAAACTGTTTTTT. Its protein is CASRRGSNEKLFF.

This chain uses TRBV5-1 with TRBJ1-2; 9 bases are a match to TRBD1. The germline gives CDR1 SGHRS, CDR2 YFSETQ. The CDR3 loop spans 14 amino acids. J lost 3 bases, V lost 2 bases, and 2 bases had no gene match. CDR3 bases: TGCGCCAGCAGCTTTGGGGACAGGGACTATGGCTACACCTTC. Its translation: CASSFGDRDYGYTF.

V and J are TRBV2 and TRBJ1-2, with 9 bases lining up with TRBD1. There are 12 residues in the CDR3. The J segment lost 8 bases and the V segment lost 10 bases, leaving 8 bases of the junction unmatched. CDR1 is SNHLY, CDR2 FYNNEI, per germline. DNA of the CDR3: TGTGCCACGGACAGGGGAGGAGAGGGCTACACCTTC. Protein sequence: CATDRGGEGYTF.